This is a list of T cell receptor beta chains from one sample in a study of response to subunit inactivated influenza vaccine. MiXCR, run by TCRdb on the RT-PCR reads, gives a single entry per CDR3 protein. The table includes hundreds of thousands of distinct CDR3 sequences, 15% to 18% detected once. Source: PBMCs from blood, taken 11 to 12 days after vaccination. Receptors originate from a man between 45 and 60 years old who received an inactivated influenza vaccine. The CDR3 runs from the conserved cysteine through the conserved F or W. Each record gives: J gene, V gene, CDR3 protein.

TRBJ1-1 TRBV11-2 CASSQDARAGVVNTEAFF
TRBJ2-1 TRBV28 CASRGASYNEQFF
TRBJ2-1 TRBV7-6 CASSSPYRGLDNEQFF
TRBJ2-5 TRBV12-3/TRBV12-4 CALSLAAPTSGQKGTQYF
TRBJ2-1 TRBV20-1 CSAAGVRYNEQFF
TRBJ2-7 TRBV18 CASSPTSPYEQYF
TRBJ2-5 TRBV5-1 CASSRRVGSKETQYF
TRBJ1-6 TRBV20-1 CSARDGRGGINSPLHF
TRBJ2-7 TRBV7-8 CTSKPGTFSYEQYF
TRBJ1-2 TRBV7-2 CASSFITGGNGYTF
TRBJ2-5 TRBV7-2 CASTRTGTSGYQETQYF
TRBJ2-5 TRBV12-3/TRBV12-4 CASSTRSGGAGETQYF
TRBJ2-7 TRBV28 CASSFRTSGVREQYF
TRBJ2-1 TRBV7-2 CASSVARSGYMSSYNEQFF
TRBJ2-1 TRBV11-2 CASSSLAGRAYNEQFF
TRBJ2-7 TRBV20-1 CSATDRVNYEQYF
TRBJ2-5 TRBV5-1 CASSGTGTGRRETQYF
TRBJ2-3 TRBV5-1 CASSTGGVGTDTQYF
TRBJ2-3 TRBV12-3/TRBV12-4 CASRPGQKTDTQYF
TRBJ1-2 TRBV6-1 CASSVSGGDSGGYTF
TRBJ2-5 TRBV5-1 CASSLGAYRSQETQYF
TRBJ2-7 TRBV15 CATSRDRGQADYEQYF
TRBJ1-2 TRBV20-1 CSARDNAGGRIYGYTF
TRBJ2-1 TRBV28 CASTGGRGSYNEQFF
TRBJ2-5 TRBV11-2 CASSWGAFRETQYF
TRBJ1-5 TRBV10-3 CAISAELYQPQHF
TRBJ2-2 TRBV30 CAWSRGGVRELFF
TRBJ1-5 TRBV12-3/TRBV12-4 CASGIVGPQHF
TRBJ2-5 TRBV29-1 CSGFLAGQETQYF
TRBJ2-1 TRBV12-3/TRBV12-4 CASSQGLAGVDEQFF
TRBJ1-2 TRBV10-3 CAISPDGNYGYTF
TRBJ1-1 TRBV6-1 CASSGTGGTEAFF
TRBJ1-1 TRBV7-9 CASSLDQVLRGTEAFF
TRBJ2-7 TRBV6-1 CASRPGLAGGEQYF
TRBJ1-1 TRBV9 CASSGPTGNTEAFF
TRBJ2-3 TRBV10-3 CAITRFVRGGTDTQYF
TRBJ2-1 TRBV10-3 CASSPTSGVGNEQFF
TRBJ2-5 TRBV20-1 CSAGRNTKETQYF
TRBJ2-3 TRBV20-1 CSAKLMAGGQIVTDTQYF
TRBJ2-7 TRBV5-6 CASSLERGGSKQYF
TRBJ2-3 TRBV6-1 CASSTTGLAPSTDTQYF
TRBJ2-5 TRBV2 CASSELLWEETQYF
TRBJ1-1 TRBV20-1 CSADRGMNTEAFF
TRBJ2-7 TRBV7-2 CASSSRDLGSYEQYF
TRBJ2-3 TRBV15 CATLGITDTQYF
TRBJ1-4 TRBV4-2 CASSQGGKSDEKLFF
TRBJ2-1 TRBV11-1 CASSLAAGWLADPHEQFF
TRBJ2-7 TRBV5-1 CASSLGPLAYEQYF
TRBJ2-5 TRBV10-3 CAISESILAGGPRGTQYF
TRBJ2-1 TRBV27 CASSPGTSGTNEQFF
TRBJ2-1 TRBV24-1 CATSDSSSGGADGEQFF
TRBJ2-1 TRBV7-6 CASSLFLAGVFPPNEQFF
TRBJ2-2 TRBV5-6 CASSLAGRGAGELFF
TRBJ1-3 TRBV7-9 CASSPPSSNTIYF